This T cell receptor (beta chain) was captured in a study of long-term antiretroviral therapy in people with HIV. General study points: In the period from about 2004 to 2017, blood was collected, possibly under older ART regimens.

This CDR3 is 13 amino acids long. Germline V gene lookup returns CDR1 MNHNY and CDR2 SVGAGI (reference sequence). V dropped 6 bases and J dropped 3 bases, with 11 bases sitting between them. They ran version v3.0 of the immunoSEQ assay at survey level. TCRdb's table, derived via immunoSEQ multiplex PCR, lists solely in-frame clones and lacks some. This table has 20,000 to 30,000 clones, about four fifths appearing once. As concerns this clone: Its antigen remains unidentified.

This rearrangement joins TRBV6-6 to TRBJ1-2; a weak D match, TRBD1 (6 bases). The source material was unsorted PBMCs, sampled 0.7 years before starting antiretroviral therapy. The sequence was collected from a man aged 30 to 45 with HIV. CDR3 in amino acids: CASSQQGYYGYTF. The CDR3 DNA is TGTGCCAGCAGCCAACAGGGATACTATGGCTACACCTTC.